The source of this T cell receptor (beta chain) is a study of blood T cells in healthy people across ages. It was with a sample-barcoded 5' primer and a J-beta primer mix that a second PCR of about 7 to 12 cycles was run. TCRdb passed the 5' RACE reads through MiXCR, listing each CDR3 protein once. Counted here are 800,000 or so distinct CDR3 sequences, more than 20% occurring once; the ten biggest clones make up under 4%. V dropped 6 bases and J dropped 2 bases, with 20 bases sitting between them. Germline V gene lookup returns CDR1 DFQATT and CDR2 SNEGSKA (reference sequence). The CDR3 consists of 15 residues. In this sample, this clonotype turned up many times. These sequences were also reported in another study, on T cells of mothers and their children. As reported in that work: Sample barcodes plus 2-4 random nucleotides came from the M1S primer.

Sequenced input: blood. This chain uses TRBV20-1 with TRBJ2-7, with D perhaps TRBD2 (6 bases). The source of this sequence is a boy younger than 18 in good health. DNA for the CDR3: TGCAGTGCGACCTCCCGGGACTCCTTCACCTACGAGCAGTACTTC. Its protein is CSATSRDSFTYEQYF.